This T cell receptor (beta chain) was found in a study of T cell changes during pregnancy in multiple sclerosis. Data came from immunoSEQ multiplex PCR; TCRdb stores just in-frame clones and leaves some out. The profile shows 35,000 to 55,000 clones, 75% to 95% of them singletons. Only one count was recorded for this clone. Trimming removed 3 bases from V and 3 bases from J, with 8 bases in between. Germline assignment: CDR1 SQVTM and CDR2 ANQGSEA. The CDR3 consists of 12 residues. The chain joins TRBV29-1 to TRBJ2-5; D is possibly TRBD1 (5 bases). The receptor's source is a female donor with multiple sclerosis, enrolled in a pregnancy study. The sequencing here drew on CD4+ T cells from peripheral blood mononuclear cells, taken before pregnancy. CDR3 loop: CSVETAKETQYF. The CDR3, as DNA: TGCAGCGTTGAGACAGCTAAAGAGACCCAGTACTTC.